What follows is one T cell receptor (beta chain) and its context. The data belong to a study of blood T cell repertoires in COVID-19. About the research overall: Sites in the United States, Italy and Spain provided acute and convalescent COVID-19 samples.

Libraries were prepared by immunoSEQ multiplex PCR; TCRdb keeps only in-frame clonotypes and omits some of them. Found here are about 190,000 clones, less than 80% of them singletons; the top ten hold approximately 15%. Looked up from germline, CDR1 is SGHKS and CDR2 is YYEKEE (reference sequence). The CDR3 has 16 residues. V dropped 3 bases and J dropped 5 bases, with 20 bases sitting between them. The J gene is TRBJ1-2, the V gene TRBV5-5; D is perhaps TRBD1 (6 bases). Material for sequencing was peripheral blood. The clonotype comes from a man between 45 and 60 years old who had recovered from COVID-19. CDR3 residues: CASSSPGGTQIYGYTF. The CDR3 coding sequence is TGTGCCAGCAGCTCCCCCGGGGGGACACAGATATATGGCTACACCTTC.